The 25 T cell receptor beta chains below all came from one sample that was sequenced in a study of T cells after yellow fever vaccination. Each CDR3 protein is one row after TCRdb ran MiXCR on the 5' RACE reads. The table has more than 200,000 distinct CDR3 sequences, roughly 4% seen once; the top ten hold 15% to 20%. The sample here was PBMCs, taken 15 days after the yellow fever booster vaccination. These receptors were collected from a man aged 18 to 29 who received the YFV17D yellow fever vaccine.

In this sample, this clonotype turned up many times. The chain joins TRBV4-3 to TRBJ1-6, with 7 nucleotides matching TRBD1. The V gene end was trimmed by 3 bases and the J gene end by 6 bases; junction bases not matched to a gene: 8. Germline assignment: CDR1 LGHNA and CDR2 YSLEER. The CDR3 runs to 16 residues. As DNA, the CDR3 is TGCGCCAGCAGCCAGCTCCAGGACAGGCCTAATTCACCCCTCCACTTT. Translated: CASSQLQDRPNSPLHF.

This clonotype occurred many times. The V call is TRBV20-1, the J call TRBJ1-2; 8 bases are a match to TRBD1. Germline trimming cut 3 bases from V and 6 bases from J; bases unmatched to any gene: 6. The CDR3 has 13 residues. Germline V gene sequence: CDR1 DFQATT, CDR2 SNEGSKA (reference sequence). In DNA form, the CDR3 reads TGCAGTGCTAGCGGGCAGGGGGCGCATGGCTACACCTTC. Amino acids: CSASGQGAHGYTF.

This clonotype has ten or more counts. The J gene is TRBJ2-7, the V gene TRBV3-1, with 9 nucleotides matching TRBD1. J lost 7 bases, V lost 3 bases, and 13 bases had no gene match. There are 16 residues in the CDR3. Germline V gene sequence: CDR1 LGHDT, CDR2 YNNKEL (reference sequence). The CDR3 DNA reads TGTGCCAGCAGCCACAGGACAGGGGAACCCTTTGGGGAGCAGTACTTC. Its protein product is CASSHRTGEPFGEQYF.

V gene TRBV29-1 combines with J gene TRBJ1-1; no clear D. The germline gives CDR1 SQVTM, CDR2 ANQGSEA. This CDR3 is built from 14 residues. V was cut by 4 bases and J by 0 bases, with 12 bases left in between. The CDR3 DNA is TGCAGCGTTGTCATCTTGGACCTGAACACTGAAGCTTTCTTT. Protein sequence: CSVVILDLNTEAFF.

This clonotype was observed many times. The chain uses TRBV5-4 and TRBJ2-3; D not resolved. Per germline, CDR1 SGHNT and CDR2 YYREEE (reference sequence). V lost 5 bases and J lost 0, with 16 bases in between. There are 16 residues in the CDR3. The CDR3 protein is CASSHAPHLSTDTQYF. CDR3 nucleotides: TGTGCCAGCAGTCACGCCCCCCACCTCAGCACAGATACGCAGTATTTT.

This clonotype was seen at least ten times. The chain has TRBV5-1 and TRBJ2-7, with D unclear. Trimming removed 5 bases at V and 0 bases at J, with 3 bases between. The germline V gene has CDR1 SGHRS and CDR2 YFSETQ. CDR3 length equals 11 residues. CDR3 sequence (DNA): TGCGCCAGCAGGAGCTCCTACGAGCAGTACTTC. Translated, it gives CASRSSYEQYF.

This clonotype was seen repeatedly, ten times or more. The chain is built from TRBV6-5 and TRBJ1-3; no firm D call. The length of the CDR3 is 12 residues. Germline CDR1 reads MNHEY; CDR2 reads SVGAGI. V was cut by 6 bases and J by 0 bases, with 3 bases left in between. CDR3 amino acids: CASRGSGNTIYF. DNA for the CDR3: TGTGCCAGCAGGGGCTCTGGAAACACCATATATTTT.

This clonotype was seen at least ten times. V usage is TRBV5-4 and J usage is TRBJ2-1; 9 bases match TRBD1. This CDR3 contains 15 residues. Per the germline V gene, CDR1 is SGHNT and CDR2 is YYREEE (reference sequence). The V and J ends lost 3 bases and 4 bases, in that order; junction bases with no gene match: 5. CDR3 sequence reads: CASSWDREFYNEQFF. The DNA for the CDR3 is TGTGCCAGCAGCTGGGACAGGGAGTTTTACAATGAGCAGTTCTTC.

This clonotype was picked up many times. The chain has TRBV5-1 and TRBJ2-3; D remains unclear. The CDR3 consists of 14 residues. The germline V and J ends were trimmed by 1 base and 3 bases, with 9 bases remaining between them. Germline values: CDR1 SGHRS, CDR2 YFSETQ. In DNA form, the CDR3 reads TGCGCCAGCAGCTTGAACGTGCAGACAGATACGCAGTATTTT. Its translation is CASSLNVQTDTQYF.

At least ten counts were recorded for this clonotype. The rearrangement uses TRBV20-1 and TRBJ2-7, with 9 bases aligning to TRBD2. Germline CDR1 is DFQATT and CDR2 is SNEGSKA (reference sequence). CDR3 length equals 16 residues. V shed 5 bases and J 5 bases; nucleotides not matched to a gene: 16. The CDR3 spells CSAERLRAGGLHEQYV. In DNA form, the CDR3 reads TGCAGTGCTGAGCGACTCCGAGCGGGGGGCCTCCACGAGCAGTACGTC.

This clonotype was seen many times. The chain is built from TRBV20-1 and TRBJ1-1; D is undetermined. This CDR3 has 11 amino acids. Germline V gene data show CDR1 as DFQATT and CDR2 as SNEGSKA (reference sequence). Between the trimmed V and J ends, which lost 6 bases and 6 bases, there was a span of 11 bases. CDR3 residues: CSAAGGPEAFF. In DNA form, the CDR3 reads TGCAGTGCCGCAGGCGGACCTGAAGCTTTCTTT.

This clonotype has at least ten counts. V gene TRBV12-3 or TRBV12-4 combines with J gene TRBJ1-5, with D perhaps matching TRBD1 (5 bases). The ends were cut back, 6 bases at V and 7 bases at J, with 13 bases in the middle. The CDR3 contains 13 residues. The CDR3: CASSTTGPQPQHF. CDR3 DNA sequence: TGTGCCAGCAGCACAACAGGTCCCCAGCCCCAGCATTTT.

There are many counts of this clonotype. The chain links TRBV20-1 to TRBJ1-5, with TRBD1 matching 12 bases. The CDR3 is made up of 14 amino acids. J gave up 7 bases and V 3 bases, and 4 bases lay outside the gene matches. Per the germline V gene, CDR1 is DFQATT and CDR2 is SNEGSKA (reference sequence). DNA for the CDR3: TGCAGTGCTAGGGGACAGGGGGCGCGACAGCCCCAGCATTTT. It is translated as CSARGQGARQPQHF.

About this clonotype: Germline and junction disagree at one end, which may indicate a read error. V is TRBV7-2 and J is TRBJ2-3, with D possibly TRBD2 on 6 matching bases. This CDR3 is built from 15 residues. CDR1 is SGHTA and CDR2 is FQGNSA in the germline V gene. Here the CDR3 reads CASSLAARGAETQYF. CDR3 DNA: TGTGCCAGCAGCTTAGCGGCGCGGGGTGCAGAGACGCAGTATTTT.

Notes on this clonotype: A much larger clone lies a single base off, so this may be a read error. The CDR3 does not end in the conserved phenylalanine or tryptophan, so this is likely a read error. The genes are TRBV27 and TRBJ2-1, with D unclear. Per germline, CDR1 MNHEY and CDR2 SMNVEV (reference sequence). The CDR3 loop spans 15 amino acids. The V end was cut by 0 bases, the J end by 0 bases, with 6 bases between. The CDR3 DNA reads TGTGCCAGCAGTTTATCGTCAGGCTCCTACAATGAGCAGTTCCTC. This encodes CASSLSSGSYNEQFL.

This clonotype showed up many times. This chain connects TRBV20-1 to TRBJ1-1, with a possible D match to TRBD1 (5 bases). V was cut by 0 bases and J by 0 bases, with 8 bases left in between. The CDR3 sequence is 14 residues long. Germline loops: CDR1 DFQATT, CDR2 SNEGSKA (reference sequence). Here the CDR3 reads CSARDQGVNTEAFF. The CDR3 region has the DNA TGCAGTGCTAGAGATCAGGGCGTGAACACTGAAGCTTTCTTT.

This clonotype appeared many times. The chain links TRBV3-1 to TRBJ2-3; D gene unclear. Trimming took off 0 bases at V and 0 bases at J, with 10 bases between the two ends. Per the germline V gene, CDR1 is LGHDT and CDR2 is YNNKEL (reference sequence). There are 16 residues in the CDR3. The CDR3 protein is CASSQEASSSTDTQYF. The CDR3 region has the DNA TGTGCCAGCAGCCAAGAAGCGAGCTCTAGCACAGATACGCAGTATTTT.

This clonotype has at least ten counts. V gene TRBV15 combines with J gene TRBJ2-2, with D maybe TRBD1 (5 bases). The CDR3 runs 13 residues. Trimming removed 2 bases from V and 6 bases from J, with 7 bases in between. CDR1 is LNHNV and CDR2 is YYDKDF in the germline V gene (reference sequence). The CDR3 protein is CATSRQGAGELFF. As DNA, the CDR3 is TGTGCCACCAGCAGACAGGGTGCCGGGGAGCTGTTTTTT.

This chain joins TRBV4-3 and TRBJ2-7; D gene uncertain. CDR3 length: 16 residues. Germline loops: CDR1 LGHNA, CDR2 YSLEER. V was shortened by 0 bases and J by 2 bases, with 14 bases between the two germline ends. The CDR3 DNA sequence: TGCGCCAGCAGCCAAGAATTCCAATCGCTGACCTACGAGCAGTACTTC. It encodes CASSQEFQSLTYEQYF.

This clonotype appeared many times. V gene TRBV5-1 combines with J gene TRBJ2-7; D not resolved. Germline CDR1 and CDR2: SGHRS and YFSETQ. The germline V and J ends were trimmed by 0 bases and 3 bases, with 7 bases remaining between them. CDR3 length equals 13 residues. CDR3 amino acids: CASSLDGYYEQYF. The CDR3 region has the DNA TGCGCCAGCAGCTTGGATGGTTACTACGAGCAGTACTTC.

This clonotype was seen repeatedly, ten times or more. CDR3 DNA: TGCGCCAGCAGTCAATCCAGAGGCGGAAGGAGCAATCAGCCCCAGCATTTT. Translation: CASSQSRGGRSNQPQHF. The genes are TRBV23-1 and TRBJ1-5; D is ambiguous. TRBV23-1 is designated an ORF whose function remains uncertain. V was trimmed by 0 bases and J by 1 base, leaving 13 bases between them. The CDR3 consists of 17 residues.

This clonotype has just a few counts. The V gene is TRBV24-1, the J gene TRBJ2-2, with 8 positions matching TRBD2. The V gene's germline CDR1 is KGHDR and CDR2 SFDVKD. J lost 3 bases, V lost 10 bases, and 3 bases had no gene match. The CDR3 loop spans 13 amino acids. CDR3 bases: TGTGCCACGAGTAGCGGGGACACCGGGGAGCTGTTTTTT. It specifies CATSSGDTGELFF.

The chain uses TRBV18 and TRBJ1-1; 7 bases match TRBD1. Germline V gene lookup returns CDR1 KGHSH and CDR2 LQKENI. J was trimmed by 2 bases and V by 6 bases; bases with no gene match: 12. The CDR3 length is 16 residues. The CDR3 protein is CASSRRQGGFNTEAFF. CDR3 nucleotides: TGTGCCAGCTCCCGCCGACAGGGAGGCTTCAACACTGAAGCTTTCTTT.

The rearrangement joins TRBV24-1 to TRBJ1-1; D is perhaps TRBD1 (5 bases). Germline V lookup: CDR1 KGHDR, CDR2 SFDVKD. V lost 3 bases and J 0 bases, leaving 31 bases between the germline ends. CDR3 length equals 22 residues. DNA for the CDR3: TGTGCCACCAGTGATGCAGCCGTCTTGCAGGGCCACATTAAAAATCTGAACACTGAAGCTTTCTTT. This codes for CATSDAAVLQGHIKNLNTEAFF.

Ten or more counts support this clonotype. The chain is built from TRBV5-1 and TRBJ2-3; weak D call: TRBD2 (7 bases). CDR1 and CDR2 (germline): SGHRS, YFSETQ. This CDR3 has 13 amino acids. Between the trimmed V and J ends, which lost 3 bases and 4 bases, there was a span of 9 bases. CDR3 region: CASSWEGADTQYF. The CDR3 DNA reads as TGCGCCAGCAGCTGGGAGGGGGCAGATACGCAGTATTTT. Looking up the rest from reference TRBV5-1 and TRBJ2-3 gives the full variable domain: KAGVTQTPRYLIKTRGQQVTLSCSPISGHRSVSWYQQTPGQGLQFLFEYFSETQRNKGNFPGRFSGRQFSNSRSEMNVSTLELGDSALYLCASSWEGADTQYFGPGTRLTVL.